These 4 T cell receptor beta chains were sequenced from one sample in a study of control samples from healthy donors and cancer patients. Generated by immunoSEQ multiplex PCR, the TCRdb table keeps only in-frame clones and is missing some. The sample has fewer than 200,000 clones, 85% to 90% seen once. The sample taken for sequencing was blood. These receptors were obtained from a woman in her forties or fifties in good health.

The count of this clone is one. CDR3 in amino acids: CASSGQHNTEAFF. CDR3 DNA: TGTGCCAGCAGCGGCCAACATAACACTGAAGCTTTCTTT. The rearrangement joins TRBV7-8 to TRBJ1-1; no firm D call. CDR3 length: 13 amino acids. The V and J ends lost 5 bases and 2 bases respectively, with 9 bases between them. In germline, CDR1 is SGHVS, CDR2 FQNEAQ.

This chain joins TRBV28 and TRBJ2-3; TRBD2 agrees at 8 bases. Germline V lookup: CDR1 MDHEN, CDR2 SYDVKM. CDR3 length: 17 amino acids. With 7 bases clipped from V and 0 bases from J, the junction kept 12 bases outside the gene matches. The CDR3 spells CASTPGGLAGSTDTQYF. Here the CDR3 DNA reads TGTGCCAGCACCCCGGGTGGTCTAGCGGGTAGCACAGATACGCAGTATTTT. Looking up the rest from reference TRBV28 and TRBJ2-3 gives the full variable domain: DVKVTQSSRYLVKRTGEKVFLECVQDMDHENMFWYRQDPGLGLRLIYFSYDVKMKEKGDIPEGYSVSREKKERFSLILESASTNQTSMYLCASTPGGLAGSTDTQYFGPGTRLTVL.

V usage is TRBV5-8 and J usage is TRBJ2-7, with D possibly matching TRBD1 (6 bases). V dropped 5 bases and J dropped 4 bases, with 13 bases sitting between them. The length of the CDR3 is 13 residues. Looked up from germline, CDR1 is SGHTS and CDR2 is YDEGEE. As DNA, the CDR3 is TGTGCCAGCAGTGCTGGGACAATATACGAGCAGTACTTC. Its translation: CASSAGTIYEQYF.

The DNA of the CDR3 is TGTGCCAGCAGCTTCATGGGGCTGGTCACCGGGGAGCTGTTTTTT. Residues: CASSFMGLVTGELFF. The chain employs TRBV7-2 and TRBJ2-2, with D possibly TRBD1 on 5 matching bases. The V end lost 3 bases, the J end lost 4 bases, and 12 bases lay between the germline ends. The length of the CDR3 is 15 residues. Germline CDR1 is SGHTA and CDR2 is FQGNSA.